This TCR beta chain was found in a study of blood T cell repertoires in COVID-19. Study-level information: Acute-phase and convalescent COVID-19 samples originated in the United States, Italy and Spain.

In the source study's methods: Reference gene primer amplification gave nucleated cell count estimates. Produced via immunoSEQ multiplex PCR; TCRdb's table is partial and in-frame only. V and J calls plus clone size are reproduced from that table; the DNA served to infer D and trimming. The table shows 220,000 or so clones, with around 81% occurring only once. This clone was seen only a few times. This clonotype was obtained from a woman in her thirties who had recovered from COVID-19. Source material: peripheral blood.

This chain's CDR3 is CASSRDGNQPQHF. Written as DNA, the CDR3 is TGTGCCAGCAGCCGTGACGGGAATCAGCCCCAGCATTTT. The chain employs TRBV7-9 and TRBJ1-5; D remains unclear. V gave up 5 bases and J gave up 4 bases, with 9 bases separating them. From germline, CDR1 is SEHNR and CDR2 FQNEAQ (reference sequence). The CDR3 contains 13 residues.